The text below deals with one T cell receptor (beta chain). The entry originates in a study of prognosis after radiotherapy for stage I lung cancer. V shed 2 bases and J 0 bases; nucleotides not matched to a gene: 0. The CDR3 loop spans 15 amino acids. In germline, CDR1 is SGHTA, CDR2 FQGTGA. Amplification of TCR beta CDR3 from genomic DNA used two-round multiplex PCR. Primers specific to each TRBV and TRBJ gene drove first-round PCR. One entry per CDR3 protein results from TCRdb running MiXCR on the multiplex PCR reads. Among about 36,000 distinct CDR3 sequences, around a third were seen once, and the ten largest hold roughly 26%.

The material sequenced was PBMCs, taken before or after stereotactic body radiation therapy (not recorded which). This receptor was obtained from a donor aged 50 or older with non-small cell lung cancer. The chain employs TRBV7-3 and TRBJ1-2, with 10 bases identical to TRBD1. The CDR3 bases are TGTGCCAGCAGCTTAGGACAGGGGGCTAACTATGGCTACACCTTC. Translating it yields CASSLGQGANYGYTF.